Below, 10 T cell receptor beta chains from the same sample are listed, as sequenced in a study of beta chain features in type 1 diabetes. Study results and caveats: Within each of all four CD4+ subsets, Type 1 diabetes patients had TCRB CDR3s that were moderately but significantly shorter.

The isolated RNA, all of it, was reverse transcribed, so expressed TCRB transcripts were what got sequenced. Libraries were prepared by immunoSEQ multiplex PCR; TCRdb keeps only in-frame clonotypes and omits some of them. Here the sample spans 150,000 to 200,000 clones, just over 8% being singletons. No cognate antigen is known for these TCRs. Sequencing was carried out using central memory CD4+ T cells from blood. All receptors come from a woman aged 18-35 years with type 1 diabetes.

This clone was seen many times. As DNA, the CDR3 is TGCGCCAGCAGCCAAGGGACCCCGGGGGTGGGCAATGAGCAGTTCTTC. This codes for CASSQGTPGVGNEQFF. The rearrangement links TRBV4-3 to TRBJ2-1; TRBD2 is a possible D gene (6 bases). Trimming cost V 1 base and J 6 bases, with 16 bases left between them. Germline V lookup: CDR1 LGHNA, CDR2 YSLEER. This CDR3 is 16 amino acids long.

The chain recombines TRBV5-5 with TRBJ1-1; unclear D gene. Trimming took off 5 bases at V and 0 bases at J, with 8 bases between the two ends. The CDR3 runs to 13 residues. Germline V gene sequence: CDR1 SGHKS, CDR2 YYEKEE (reference sequence). CDR3: CASSTSMNTEAFF. The DNA of the CDR3 is TGTGCCAGCAGTACCAGTATGAACACTGAAGCTTTCTTT.

This clone appeared many times. V and J are TRBV19 and TRBJ1-2, with D possibly TRBD1 on 6 matching bases. V shed 4 bases and J shed 4 bases, with 22 bases lying between them. Per germline, CDR1 LNHDA and CDR2 SQIVND (reference sequence). CDR3 length: 17 amino acids. The DNA for the CDR3 is TGTGCCAGTAGTACCATTGGACAGTCCATTAAGGGCTATGGCTACACCTTC. Residues: CASSTIGQSIKGYGYTF. The whole variable domain, filled in from reference TRBV19 and TRBJ1-2, reads DGGITQSPKYLFRKEGQNVTLSCEQNLNHDAMYWYRQDPGQGLRLIYYSQIVNDFQKGDIAEGYSVSREKKESFPLTVTSAQKNPTAFYLCASSTIGQSIKGYGYTFGSGTRLTVV.

Only a few counts were recorded for this clone. The rearrangement links TRBV18 to TRBJ1-2; 7 nucleotides agree with TRBD1. Germline lookup yields CDR1 KGHSH and CDR2 LQKENI. Losses at the gene ends were 2 bases for V and 7 bases for J; bases not matched to a gene: 7. The CDR3 totals 14 residues. The CDR3 reads CASSPSGTETGYTF. CDR3 in DNA: TGTGCCAGCTCACCATCCGGGACAGAGACTGGCTACACCTTC.

CDR3 nucleotides: TGTGCCAGCAGCTTAGTTCTAGCGGGGGGAAACAATGAGCAGTTCTTC. Translated, it gives CASSLVLAGGNNEQFF. V and J are TRBV7-2 and TRBJ2-1; TRBD2 matches at 11 bases. Germline V gene data show CDR1 as SGHTA and CDR2 as FQGNSA. The CDR3 spans 16 residues. V trimming: 1 base; J trimming: 5 bases; junction bases outside the gene matches: 4.

The chain joins TRBV29-1 to TRBJ2-5; D not certain. Per germline, CDR1 SQVTM and CDR2 ANQGSEA. CDR3 length: 13 amino acids. V lost 7 bases and J lost 0, with 12 bases in between. CDR3 region: CSAEVKYQETQYF. CDR3 in DNA: TGCAGCGCCGAGGTGAAGTACCAAGAGACCCAGTACTTC.

This clone has only a few counts. The CDR3 loop reads CASSSHRTGMKTQYF. In DNA form, the CDR3 reads TGTGCCAGCAGCTCGCACCGGACAGGGATGAAGACCCAGTACTTC. This chain connects TRBV5-6 to TRBJ2-5; 8 bases are shared with TRBD1. Germline V lookup: CDR1 SGHDT, CDR2 YYEEEE. The CDR3 consists of 15 residues. V lost 3 bases to trimming and J lost 6 bases; unmatched junction nucleotides: 10.

The rearrangement links TRBV27 to TRBJ1-1; D is undetermined. Trimming left V 6 bases short and J 2 bases short, with 13 bases between. There are 14 residues in the CDR3. From germline, CDR1 is MNHEY and CDR2 SMNVEV (reference sequence). CDR3 in DNA: TGTGCCAGCAGCCCCCGGGGTGCAAACACTGAAGCTTTCTTT. Protein: CASSPRGANTEAFF.

This chain uses TRBV2 with TRBJ2-3; D is possibly TRBD2 (5 bases). Trimming took off 4 bases at V and 0 bases at J, with 8 bases between the two ends. CDR1 is SNHLY, CDR2 FYNNEI, per germline. This CDR3 is built from 14 residues. The CDR3 DNA reads TGTGCCAGCAGTGTCTGGACTAGCACAGATACGCAGTATTTT. Residues: CASSVWTSTDTQYF.

CDR3 DNA sequence: TGTGCCAGCAGCCAAGACCAGGGAAACACCATATATTTT. This translates into CASSQDQGNTIYF. V gene TRBV14 combines with J gene TRBJ1-3, with D uncertain. V lost 0 bases and J 4 bases, leaving 4 bases between the germline ends. Germline V gives CDR1 SGHDN, CDR2 FVKESK. The CDR3 spans 13 residues.